The clone carrying this TCR beta chain was recorded a few times. A library of TCRbeta sequences, prepared with unique molecular identifiers, was generated. TCRdb recomputed calls from the PCR reads with MiXCR, one row per CDR3 protein. The repertoire holds 500,000 or so distinct CDR3 sequences, about 33% seen once, with 2.4% in the top ten. The sample comes from a study of T-cell reconstitution after alpha-beta-depleted transplantation in children. The CDR3 contains 15 residues. V lost 3 bases to trimming and J lost 1 base; unmatched junction nucleotides: 5. CDR1 KGHSH and CDR2 LQKENI come from the germline V gene.

This TCR was recovered from a human donor who donated a stem cell graft to a child with aplastic anemia. The input for sequencing was PBMCs from the stem cell graft donor, taken from the stem cell graft. The J gene is TRBJ1-1, the V gene TRBV18; 7 positions match TRBD1. The CDR3, as DNA: TGTGCCAGCTCACCGTTAGGGACAGAGAACACTGAAGCTTTCTTT. This codes for CASSPLGTENTEAFF.